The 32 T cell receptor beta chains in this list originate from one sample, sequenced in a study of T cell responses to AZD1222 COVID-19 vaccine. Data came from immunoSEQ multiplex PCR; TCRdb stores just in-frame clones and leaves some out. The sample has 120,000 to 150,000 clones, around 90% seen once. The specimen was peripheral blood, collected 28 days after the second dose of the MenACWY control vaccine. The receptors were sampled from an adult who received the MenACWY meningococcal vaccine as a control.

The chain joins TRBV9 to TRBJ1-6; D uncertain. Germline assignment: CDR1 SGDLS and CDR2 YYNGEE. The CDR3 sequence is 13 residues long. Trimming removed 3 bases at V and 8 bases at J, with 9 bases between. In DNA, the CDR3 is TGTGCCAGCAGCGCCTCGGTGGATTCACCCCTCCACTTT. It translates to CASSASVDSPLHF.

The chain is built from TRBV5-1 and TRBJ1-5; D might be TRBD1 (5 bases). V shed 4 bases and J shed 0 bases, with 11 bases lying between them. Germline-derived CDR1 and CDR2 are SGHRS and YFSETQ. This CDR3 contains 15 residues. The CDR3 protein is CASSPGVISNQPQHF. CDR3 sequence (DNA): TGCGCCAGCAGCCCGGGGGTAATTAGCAATCAGCCCCAGCATTTT.

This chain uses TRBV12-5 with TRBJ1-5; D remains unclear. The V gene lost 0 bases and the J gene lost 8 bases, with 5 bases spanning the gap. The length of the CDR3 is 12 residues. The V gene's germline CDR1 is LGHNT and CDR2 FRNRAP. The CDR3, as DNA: TGTGCTAGTGGTTTGGTTGGGGAGCCCCAGCATTTT. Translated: CASGLVGEPQHF.

This CDR3 reads CASSLLPDLSQFF. For the CDR3, the DNA is TGTGCCAGCAGCTTATTACCCGACCTTTCGCAGTTCTTC. The chain links TRBV7-2 to TRBJ2-1; no clear D gene. CDR1 and CDR2 from the germline V gene are SGHTA and FQGNSA. This CDR3 is built from 13 residues. V dropped 2 bases and J dropped 12 bases, with 14 bases sitting between them.

The CDR3 bases are TGTGCCAGCAGCTTACCCCCGGGCAGCTACACCTTC. Amino acids: CASSLPPGSYTF. The chain couples TRBV9 to TRBJ1-2; D gene ambiguous. Germline V gene sequence: CDR1 SGDLS, CDR2 YYNGEE. Between the trimmed V and J ends, which lost 4 bases and 9 bases, there was a span of 13 bases. The CDR3 contains 12 residues. Supplemented by reference TRBV9 and TRBJ1-2, the full variable domain reads DSGVTQTPKHLITATGQRVTLRCSPRSGDLSVYWYQQSLDQGLQFLIQYYNGEERAKGNILERFSAQQFPDLHSELNLSSLELGDSALYFCASSLPPGSYTFGSGTRLTVV.

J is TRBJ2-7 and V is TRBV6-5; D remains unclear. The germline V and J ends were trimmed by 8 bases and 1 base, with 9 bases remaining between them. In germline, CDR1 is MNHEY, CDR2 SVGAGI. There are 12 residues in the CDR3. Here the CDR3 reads CASGINSYEQYF. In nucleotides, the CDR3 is TGTGCCAGCGGTATAAATTCCTACGAGCAGTACTTC.

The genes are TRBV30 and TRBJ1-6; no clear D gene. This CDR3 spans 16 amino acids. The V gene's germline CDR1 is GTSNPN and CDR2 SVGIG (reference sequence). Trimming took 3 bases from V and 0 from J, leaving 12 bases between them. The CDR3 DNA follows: TGTGCCTGGAGCAGACTGGGGAGCTCCTATAATTCACCCCTCCACTTT. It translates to CAWSRLGSSYNSPLHF.

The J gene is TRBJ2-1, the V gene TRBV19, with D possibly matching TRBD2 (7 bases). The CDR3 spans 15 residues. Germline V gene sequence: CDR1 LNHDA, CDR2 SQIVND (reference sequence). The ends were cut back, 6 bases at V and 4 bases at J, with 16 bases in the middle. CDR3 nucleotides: TGTGCCAGTAGGTACGGGGGAGGGGGTTACAATGAGCAGTTCTTC. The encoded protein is CASRYGGGGYNEQFF.

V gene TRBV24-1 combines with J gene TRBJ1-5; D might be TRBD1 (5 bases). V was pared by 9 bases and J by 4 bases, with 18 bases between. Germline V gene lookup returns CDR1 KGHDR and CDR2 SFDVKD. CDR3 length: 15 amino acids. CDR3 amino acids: CATALGGGFNQPQHF. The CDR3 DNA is TGTGCCACCGCCTTGGGGGGTGGTTTTAATCAGCCCCAGCATTTT.

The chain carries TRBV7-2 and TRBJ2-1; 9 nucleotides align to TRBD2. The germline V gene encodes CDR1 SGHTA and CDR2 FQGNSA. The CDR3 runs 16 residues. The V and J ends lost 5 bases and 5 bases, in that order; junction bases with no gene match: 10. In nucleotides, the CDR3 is TGTGCCAGCAGCCCCTTGGTAGCGGGGGACGACAATGAGCAGTTCTTC. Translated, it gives CASSPLVAGDDNEQFF.

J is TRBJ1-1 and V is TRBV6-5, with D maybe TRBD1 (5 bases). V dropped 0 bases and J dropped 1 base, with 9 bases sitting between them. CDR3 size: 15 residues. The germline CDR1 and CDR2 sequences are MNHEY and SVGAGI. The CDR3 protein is CASSYSRQKNTEAFF. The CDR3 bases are TGTGCCAGCAGTTACTCCCGACAGAAGAACACTGAAGCTTTCTTT.

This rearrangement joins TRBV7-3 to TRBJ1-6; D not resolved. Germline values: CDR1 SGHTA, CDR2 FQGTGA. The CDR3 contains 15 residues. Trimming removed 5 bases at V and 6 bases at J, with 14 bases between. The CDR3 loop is CASSAGPNFNSPLHF. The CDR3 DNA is TGTGCCAGCAGCGCGGGTCCGAATTTTAATTCACCCCTCCACTTT.

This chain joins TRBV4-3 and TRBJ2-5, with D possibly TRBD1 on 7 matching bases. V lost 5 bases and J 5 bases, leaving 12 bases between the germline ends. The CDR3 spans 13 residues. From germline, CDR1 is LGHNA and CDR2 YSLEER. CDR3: CASSAGQSETQYF. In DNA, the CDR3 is TGCGCCAGCAGCGCGGGACAGTCGGAGACCCAGTACTTC.

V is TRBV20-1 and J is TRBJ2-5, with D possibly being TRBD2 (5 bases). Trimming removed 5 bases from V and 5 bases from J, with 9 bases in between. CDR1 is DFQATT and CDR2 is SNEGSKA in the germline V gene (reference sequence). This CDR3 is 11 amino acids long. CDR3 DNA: TGCAGTGCTGAAAGAGGGGAGACCCAGTACTTC. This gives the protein CSAERGETQYF.

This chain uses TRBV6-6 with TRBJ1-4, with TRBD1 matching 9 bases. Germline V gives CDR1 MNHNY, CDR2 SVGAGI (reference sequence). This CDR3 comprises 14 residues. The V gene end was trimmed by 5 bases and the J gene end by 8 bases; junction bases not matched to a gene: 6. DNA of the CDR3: TGTGCCAGCAGTGACGACAGGGGGAAGGAAAAACTGTTTTTT. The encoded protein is CASSDDRGKEKLFF.

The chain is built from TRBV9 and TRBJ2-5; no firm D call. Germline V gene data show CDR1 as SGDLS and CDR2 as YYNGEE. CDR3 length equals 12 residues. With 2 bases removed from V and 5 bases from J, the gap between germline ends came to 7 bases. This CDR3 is CASSVGSETQYF. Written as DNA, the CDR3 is TGTGCCAGCAGCGTGGGGTCCGAGACCCAGTACTTC.

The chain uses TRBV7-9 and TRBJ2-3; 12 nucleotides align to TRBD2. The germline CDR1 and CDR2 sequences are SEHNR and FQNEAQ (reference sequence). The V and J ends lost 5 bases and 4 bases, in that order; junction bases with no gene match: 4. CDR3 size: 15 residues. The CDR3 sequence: CASSPGTSGSDTQYF. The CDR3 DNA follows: TGTGCCAGCAGCCCCGGGACTAGCGGGTCAGATACGCAGTATTTT.

The CDR3 coding sequence is TGTGCCAGCTCACGCATAGGGACCAGTGGGGATACGCAGTATTTT. It specifies CASSRIGTSGDTQYF. This chain joins TRBV18 and TRBJ2-3; TRBD1 or TRBD2 may be the D gene (5 bases each). Deletions cut 4 bases from V and 6 bases from J, with 17 bases between. CDR3 size: 15 residues. From germline, CDR1 is KGHSH and CDR2 LQKENI.

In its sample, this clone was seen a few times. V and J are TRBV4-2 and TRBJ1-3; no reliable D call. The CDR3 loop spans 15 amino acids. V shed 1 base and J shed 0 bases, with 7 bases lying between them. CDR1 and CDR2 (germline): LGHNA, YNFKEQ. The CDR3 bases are TGTGCCAGCAGCCAAGCCCCAGACTCTGGAAACACCATATATTTT. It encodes CASSQAPDSGNTIYF.

Here the CDR3 DNA reads TGTGCCAGCAGCTTATCCCAGGGTGACCCCCTCCACTTT. It encodes CASSLSQGDPLHF. This chain connects TRBV7-9 to TRBJ1-6; a possible D gene is TRBD1 (5 bases). The CDR3 consists of 13 residues. Germline V lookup: CDR1 SEHNR, CDR2 FQNEAQ (reference sequence). Between the trimmed V and J ends, which lost 2 bases and 13 bases, there was a span of 12 bases. The full variable domain, in which reference TRBV7-9 and TRBJ1-6 provide the parts outside the CDR3, is DTGVSQNPRHKITKRGQNVTFRCDPISEHNRLYWYRQTLGQGPEFLTYFQNEAQLEKSRLLSDRFSAERPKGSFSTLEIQRTEQGDSAMYLCASSLSQGDPLHFGNGTRLTVT.

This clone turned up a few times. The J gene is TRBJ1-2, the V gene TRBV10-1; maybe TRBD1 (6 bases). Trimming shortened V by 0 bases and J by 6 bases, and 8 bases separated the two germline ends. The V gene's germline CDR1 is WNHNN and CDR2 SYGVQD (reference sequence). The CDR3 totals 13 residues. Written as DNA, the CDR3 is TGCGCCAGCAGTGAGTCCGGGGGGCATGGCTACACCTTC. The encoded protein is CASSESGGHGYTF.

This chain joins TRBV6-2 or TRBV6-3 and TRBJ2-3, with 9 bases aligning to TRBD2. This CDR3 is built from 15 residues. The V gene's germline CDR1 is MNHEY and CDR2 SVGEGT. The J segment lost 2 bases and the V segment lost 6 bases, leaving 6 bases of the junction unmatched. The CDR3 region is CASSRLAGYTDTQYF. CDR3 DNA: TGTGCCAGCAGCCGGCTAGCGGGATACACAGATACGCAGTATTTT.

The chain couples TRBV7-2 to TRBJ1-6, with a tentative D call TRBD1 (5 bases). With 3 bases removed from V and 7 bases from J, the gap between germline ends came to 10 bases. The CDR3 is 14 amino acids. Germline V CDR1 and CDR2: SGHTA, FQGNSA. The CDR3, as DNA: TGTGCCAGCAGCTTTGCAGGGAGCAATTCACCCCTCCACTTT. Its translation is CASSFAGSNSPLHF.

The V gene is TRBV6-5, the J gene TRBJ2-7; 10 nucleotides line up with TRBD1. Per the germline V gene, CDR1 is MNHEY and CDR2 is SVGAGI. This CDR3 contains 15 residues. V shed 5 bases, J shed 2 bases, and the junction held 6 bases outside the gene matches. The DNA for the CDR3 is TGTGCCAGCAGTCTCTCCGGGACAGGGGCCTACGAGCAGTACTTC. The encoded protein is CASSLSGTGAYEQYF.

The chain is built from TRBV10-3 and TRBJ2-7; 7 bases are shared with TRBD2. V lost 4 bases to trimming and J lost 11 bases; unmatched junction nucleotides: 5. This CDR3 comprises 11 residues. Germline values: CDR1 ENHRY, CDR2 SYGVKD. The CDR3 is CAISGTGGKYF. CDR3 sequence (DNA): TGTGCCATCAGTGGAACCGGGGGGAAGTACTTC.

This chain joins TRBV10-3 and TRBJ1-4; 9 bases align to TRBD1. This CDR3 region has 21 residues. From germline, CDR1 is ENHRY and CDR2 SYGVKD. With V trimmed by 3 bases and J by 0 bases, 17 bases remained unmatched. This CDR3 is CAISESPLGTGRLATNEKLFF. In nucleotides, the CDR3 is TGTGCCATCAGTGAATCCCCTTTGGGGACAGGGAGATTAGCAACTAATGAAAAACTGTTTTTT.

The CDR3 reads CSVGGLNIQYF. CDR3 DNA sequence: TGCAGCGTGGGGGGATTAAACATTCAGTACTTC. The chain links TRBV29-1 to TRBJ2-4, with TRBD2 as a possible D gene (6 bases). CDR3 length: 11 amino acids. The germline V gene has CDR1 SQVTM and CDR2 ANQGSEA. Trimming took 6 bases from V and 6 from J, leaving 9 bases between them.

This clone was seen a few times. CDR3 protein: CASSLSGTGRSSYNSPLHF. The CDR3 region has the DNA TGTGCCAGCAGCTTAAGTGGGACAGGGCGGAGCTCCTATAATTCACCCCTCCACTTT. This sequence joins TRBV7-8 and TRBJ1-6, with TRBD1 matching 9 bases. Germline CDR1 and CDR2: SGHVS and FQNEAQ. The CDR3 sequence is 19 residues long. Trimming at V came to 2 bases and at J to 0 bases, leaving 8 bases not matched to a gene.

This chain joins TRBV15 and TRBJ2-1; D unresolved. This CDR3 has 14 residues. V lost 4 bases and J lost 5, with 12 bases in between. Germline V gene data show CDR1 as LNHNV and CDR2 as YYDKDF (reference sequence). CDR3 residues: CATSKSDNDNEQFF. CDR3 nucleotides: TGTGCCACCAGCAAGAGCGATAACGACAATGAGCAGTTCTTC.

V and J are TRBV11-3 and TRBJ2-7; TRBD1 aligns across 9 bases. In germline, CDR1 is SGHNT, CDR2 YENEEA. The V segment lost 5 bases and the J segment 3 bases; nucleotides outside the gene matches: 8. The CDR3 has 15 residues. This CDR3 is CASSPDRGLFYEQYF. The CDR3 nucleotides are TGTGCCAGCAGCCCGGACAGGGGATTATTCTACGAGCAGTACTTC.

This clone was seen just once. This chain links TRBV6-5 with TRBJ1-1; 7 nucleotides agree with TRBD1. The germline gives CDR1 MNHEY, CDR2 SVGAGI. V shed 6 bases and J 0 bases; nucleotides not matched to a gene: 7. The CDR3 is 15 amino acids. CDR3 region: CASRIYRGLNTEAFF. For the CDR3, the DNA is TGTGCCAGCAGGATCTACAGGGGTTTGAACACTGAAGCTTTCTTT.

The CDR3 bases are TGTGCCAGCTCACCACCGTCCGGGAATCAGCCCCAGCATTTT. It codes for CASSPPSGNQPQHF. This rearrangement joins TRBV18 to TRBJ1-5; D unresolved. Per germline, CDR1 KGHSH and CDR2 LQKENI. CDR3 length: 14 residues. V was clipped by 0 bases and J by 4 bases, with 7 bases between them. The whole variable domain, remainder taken from reference TRBV18 and TRBJ1-5, is NAGVMQNPRHLVRRRGQEARLRCSPMKGHSHVYWYRQLPEEGLKFMVYLQKENIIDESGMPKERFSAEFPKEGPSILRIQQVVRGDSAAYFCASSPPSGNQPQHFGDGTRLSIL.